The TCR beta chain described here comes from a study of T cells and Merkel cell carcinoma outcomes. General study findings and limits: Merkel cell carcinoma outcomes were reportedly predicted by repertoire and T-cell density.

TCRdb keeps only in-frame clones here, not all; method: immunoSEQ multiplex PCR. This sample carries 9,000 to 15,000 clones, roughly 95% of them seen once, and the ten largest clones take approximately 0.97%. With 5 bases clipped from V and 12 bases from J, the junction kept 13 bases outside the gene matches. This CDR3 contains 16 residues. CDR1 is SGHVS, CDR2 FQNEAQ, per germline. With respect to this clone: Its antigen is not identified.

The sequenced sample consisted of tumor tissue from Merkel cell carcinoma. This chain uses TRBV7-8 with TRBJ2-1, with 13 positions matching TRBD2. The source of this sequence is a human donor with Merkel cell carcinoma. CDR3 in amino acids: CASSAMTSGGFGGQFF. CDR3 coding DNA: TGTGCCAGCAGCGCGATGACTAGCGGGGGGTTTGGGGGGCAGTTCTTC.